The present TCR beta chain was sequenced within a study of T cells after posttransplantation cyclophosphamide. Data came from immunoSEQ multiplex PCR; TCRdb stores just in-frame clones and leaves some out. The specimen has 6,000 to 9,500 clones, none found just once. Per germline, CDR1 SGHTA and CDR2 FQGNSA. The CDR3 runs 18 residues. V was clipped by 5 bases and J by 6 bases, with 29 bases between them. This clone was picked up many times. Cyclophosphamide on days +3 and +4 followed busulfan-fludarabine conditioning and a marrow graft. The material sequenced was PBMCs, taken after allogeneic stem cell transplant with posttransplant cyclophosphamide. This receptor was identified in a young adult male patient who received an allogeneic stem cell transplant from an unrelated donor, was CMV-positive, and had acute and chronic GVHD. Among the T cells, some may be from the graft donor. The chain is built from TRBV7-2 and TRBJ2-7, with D possibly matching TRBD1 (6 bases). CDR3 sequence reads: CASSLVGRRTARNSEQYF. The CDR3 region has the DNA TGTGCCAGCAGCCTAGTTGGGCGCCGGACAGCCCGGAACTCCGAGCAGTACTTC.